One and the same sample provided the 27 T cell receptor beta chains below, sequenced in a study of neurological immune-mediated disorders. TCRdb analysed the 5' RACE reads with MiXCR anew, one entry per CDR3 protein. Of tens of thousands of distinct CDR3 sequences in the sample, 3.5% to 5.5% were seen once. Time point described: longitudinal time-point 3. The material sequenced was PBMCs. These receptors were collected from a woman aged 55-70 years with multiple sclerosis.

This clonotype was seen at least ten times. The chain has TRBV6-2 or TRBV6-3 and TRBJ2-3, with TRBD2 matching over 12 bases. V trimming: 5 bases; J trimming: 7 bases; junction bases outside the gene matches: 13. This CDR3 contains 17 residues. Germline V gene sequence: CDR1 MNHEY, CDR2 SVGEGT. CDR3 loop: CASSRPRPSGGGHTQYF. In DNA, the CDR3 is TGTGCCAGCAGTAGACCAAGACCTAGCGGGGGGGGCCATACGCAGTATTTT.

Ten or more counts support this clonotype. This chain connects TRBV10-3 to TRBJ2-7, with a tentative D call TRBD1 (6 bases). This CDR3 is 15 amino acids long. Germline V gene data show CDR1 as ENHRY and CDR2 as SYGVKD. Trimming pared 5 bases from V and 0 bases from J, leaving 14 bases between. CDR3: CAISSPQTGSYEQYF. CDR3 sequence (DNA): TGTGCCATCAGTTCTCCCCAGACAGGCTCCTACGAGCAGTACTTC.

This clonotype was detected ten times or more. The DNA for the CDR3 is TGTGCCAGCAGACCGTCCGTGCTTACTAGCACAGATACGCAGTATTTT. It encodes CASRPSVLTSTDTQYF. This rearrangement joins TRBV6-6 to TRBJ2-3; D call uncertain. Trimming cost V 6 bases and J 0 bases, with 16 bases left between them. CDR1 is MNHNY, CDR2 SVGAGI, per germline (reference sequence). The CDR3 runs 16 residues.

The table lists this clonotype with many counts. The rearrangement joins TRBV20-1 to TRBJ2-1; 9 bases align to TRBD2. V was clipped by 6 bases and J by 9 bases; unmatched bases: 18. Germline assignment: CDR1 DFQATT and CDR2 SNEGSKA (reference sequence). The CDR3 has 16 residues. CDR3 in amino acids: CSATILSGGGGGEQFF. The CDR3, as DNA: TGCAGTGCGACCATCCTTTCCGGCGGGGGGGGCGGTGAGCAGTTCTTC.

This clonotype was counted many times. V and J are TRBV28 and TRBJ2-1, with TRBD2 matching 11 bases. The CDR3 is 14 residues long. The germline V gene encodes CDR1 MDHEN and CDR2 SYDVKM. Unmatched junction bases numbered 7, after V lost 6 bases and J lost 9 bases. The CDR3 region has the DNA TGTGCCAGCAGGAAAGGGCTAGCGGGGGGTGAGCAGTTCTTC. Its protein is CASRKGLAGGEQFF.

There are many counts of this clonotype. In DNA, the CDR3 is TGCGCCAGCAGCTGGTCTCTACAGGGGAACTACGAGCAGTACTTC. It codes for CASSWSLQGNYEQYF. This sequence joins TRBV5-1 and TRBJ2-7; 7 nucleotides align to TRBD1. In germline, CDR1 is SGHRS, CDR2 YFSETQ. The CDR3 length is 15 residues. The V gene end was trimmed by 3 bases and the J gene end by 3 bases; junction bases not matched to a gene: 9.

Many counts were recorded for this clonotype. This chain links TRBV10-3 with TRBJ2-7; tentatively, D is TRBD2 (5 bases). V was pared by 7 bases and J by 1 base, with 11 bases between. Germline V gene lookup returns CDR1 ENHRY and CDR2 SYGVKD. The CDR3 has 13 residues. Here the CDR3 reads CAIMGSGSYEQYF. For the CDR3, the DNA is TGTGCCATCATGGGCAGCGGTTCCTACGAGCAGTACTTC.

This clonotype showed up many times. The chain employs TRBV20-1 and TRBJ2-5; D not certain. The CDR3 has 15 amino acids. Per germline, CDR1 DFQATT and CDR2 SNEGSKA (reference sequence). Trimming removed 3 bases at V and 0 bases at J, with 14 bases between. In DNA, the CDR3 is TGCAGTGCTAGTTCGTCCCCTGGATACCAAGAGACCCAGTACTTC. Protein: CSASSSPGYQETQYF.

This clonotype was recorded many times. The CDR3 protein is CASSHARTDTDTQYF. The CDR3 DNA reads TGTGCCAGCAGCCATGCCCGGACAGACACAGATACGCAGTATTTT. The V call is TRBV3-1, the J call TRBJ2-3; D is perhaps TRBD1 (6 bases). V was cut by 3 bases and J by 2 bases, with 12 bases left in between. The CDR3 sequence is 15 residues long. Germline lookup yields CDR1 LGHDT and CDR2 YNNKEL (reference sequence).

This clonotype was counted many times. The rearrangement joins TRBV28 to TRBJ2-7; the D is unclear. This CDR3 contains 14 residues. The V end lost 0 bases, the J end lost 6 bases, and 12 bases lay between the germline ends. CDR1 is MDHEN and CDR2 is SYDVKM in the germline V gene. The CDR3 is CASSLWRYRSEQYF. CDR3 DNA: TGTGCCAGCAGTTTATGGCGGTATCGGAGCGAGCAGTACTTC. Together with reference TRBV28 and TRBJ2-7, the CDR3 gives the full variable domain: DVKVTQSSRYLVKRTGEKVFLECVQDMDHENMFWYRQDPGLGLRLIYFSYDVKMKEKGDIPEGYSVSREKKERFSLILESASTNQTSMYLCASSLWRYRSEQYFGPGTRLTVT.

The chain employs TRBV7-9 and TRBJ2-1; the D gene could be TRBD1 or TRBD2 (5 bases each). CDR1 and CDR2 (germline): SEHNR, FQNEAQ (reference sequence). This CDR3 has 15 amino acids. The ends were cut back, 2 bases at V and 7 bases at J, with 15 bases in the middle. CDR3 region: CASSLPRGTLNEQFF. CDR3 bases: TGTGCCAGCAGCTTACCGAGGGGCACGCTGAATGAGCAGTTCTTC.

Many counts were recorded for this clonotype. The CDR3 nucleotides read TGTGCCAGCAGCGAGACCCAGTACACCGGGGAGCTGTTTTTT. Translation: CASSETQYTGELFF. The J gene is TRBJ2-2, the V gene TRBV28; D ambiguous. V shed 6 bases and J shed 3 bases, with 11 bases lying between them. This CDR3 contains 14 residues. Germline CDR1 is MDHEN and CDR2 is SYDVKM.

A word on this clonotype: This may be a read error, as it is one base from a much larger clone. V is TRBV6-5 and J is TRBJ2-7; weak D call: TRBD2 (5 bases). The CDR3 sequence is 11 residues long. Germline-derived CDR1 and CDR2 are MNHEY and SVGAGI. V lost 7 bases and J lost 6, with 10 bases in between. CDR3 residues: CASTEGSEQYF. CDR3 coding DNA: TGTGCCAGCACTGAGGGTTCCGAGCAGTACTTC.

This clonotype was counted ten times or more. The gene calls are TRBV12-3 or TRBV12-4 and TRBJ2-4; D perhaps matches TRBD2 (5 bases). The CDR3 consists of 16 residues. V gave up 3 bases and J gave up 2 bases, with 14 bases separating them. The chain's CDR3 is CASSLLRAATKNIQYF. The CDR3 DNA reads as TGTGCCAGCAGTTTGCTGAGGGCTGCGACCAAAAACATTCAGTACTTC.

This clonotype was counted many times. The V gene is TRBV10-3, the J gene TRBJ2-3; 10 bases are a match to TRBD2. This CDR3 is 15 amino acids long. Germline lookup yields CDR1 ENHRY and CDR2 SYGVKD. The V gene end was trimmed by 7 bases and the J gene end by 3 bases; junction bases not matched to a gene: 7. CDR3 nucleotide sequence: TGTGCCATCAAGGGTAGCGGGGGGCAAACAGATACGCAGTATTTT. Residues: CAIKGSGGQTDTQYF.

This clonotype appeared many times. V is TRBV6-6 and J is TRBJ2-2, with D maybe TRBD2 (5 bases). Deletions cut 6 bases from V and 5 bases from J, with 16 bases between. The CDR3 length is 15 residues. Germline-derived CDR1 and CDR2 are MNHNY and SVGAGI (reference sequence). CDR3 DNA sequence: TGTGCCAGCAGAGGTTTACGGGGAGAAACCGGGGAGCTGTTTTTT. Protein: CASRGLRGETGELFF.

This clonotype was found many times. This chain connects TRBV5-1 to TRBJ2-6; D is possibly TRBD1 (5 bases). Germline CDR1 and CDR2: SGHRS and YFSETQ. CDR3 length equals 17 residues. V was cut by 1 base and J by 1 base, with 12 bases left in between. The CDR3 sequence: CASSLYGQGSGANVLTF. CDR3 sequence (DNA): TGCGCCAGCAGCTTGTATGGGCAGGGATCTGGGGCCAACGTCCTGACTTTC.

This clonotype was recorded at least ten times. The CDR3 region is CASRRQEMNTEAFF. The CDR3 DNA reads TGTGCCAGCAGGCGACAGGAGATGAACACTGAAGCTTTCTTT. The gene calls are TRBV6-5 and TRBJ1-1; a possible D gene is TRBD1 (6 bases). V was trimmed by 6 bases and J by 0 bases, leaving 11 bases between them. CDR1 is MNHEY, CDR2 SVGAGI, per germline. The CDR3 loop spans 14 amino acids.

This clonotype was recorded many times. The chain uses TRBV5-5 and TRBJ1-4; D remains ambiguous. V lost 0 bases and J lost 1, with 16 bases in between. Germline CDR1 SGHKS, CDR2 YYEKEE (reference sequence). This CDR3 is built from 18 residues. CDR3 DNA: TGTGCCAGCAGCTTGGGAGGATTGGGTCAGAGAACTAATGAAAAACTGTTTTTT. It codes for CASSLGGLGQRTNEKLFF.

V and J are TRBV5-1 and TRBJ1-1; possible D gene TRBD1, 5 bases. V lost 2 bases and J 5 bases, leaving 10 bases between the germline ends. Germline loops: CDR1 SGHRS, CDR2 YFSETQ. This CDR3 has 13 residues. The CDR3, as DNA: TGCGCCAGCAGCTTCGAGGGGTCAACTGAAGCTTTCTTT. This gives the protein CASSFEGSTEAFF.

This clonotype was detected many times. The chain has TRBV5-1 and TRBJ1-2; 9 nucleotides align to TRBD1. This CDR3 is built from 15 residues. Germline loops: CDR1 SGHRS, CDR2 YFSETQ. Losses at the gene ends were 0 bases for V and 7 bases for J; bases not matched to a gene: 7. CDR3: CASSLAGSQGAGYTF. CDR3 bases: TGCGCCAGCAGCTTGGCTGGGTCACAGGGGGCTGGCTACACCTTC.

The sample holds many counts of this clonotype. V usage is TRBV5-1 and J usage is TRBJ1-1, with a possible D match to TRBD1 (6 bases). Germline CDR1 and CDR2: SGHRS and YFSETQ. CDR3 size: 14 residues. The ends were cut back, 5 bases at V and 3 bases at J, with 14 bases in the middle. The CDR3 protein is CASSTSGGDTEAFF. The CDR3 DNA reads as TGCGCCAGCAGTACCTCGGGGGGCGACACTGAAGCTTTCTTT.

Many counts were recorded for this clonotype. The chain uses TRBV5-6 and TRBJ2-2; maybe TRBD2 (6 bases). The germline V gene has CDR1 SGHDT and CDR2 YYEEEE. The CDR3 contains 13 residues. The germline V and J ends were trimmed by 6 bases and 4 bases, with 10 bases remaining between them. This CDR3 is CASKRRGTGELFF. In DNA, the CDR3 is TGTGCCAGCAAACGGCGGGGCACCGGGGAGCTGTTTTTT.

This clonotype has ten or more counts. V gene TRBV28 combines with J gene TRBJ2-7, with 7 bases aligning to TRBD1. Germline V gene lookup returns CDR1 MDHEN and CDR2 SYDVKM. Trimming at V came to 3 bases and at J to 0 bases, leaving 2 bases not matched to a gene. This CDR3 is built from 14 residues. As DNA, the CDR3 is TGTGCCAGCAGTTTGCGACAGGGCTCCTACGAGCAGTACTTC. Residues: CASSLRQGSYEQYF. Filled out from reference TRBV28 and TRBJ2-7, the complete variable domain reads DVKVTQSSRYLVKRTGEKVFLECVQDMDHENMFWYRQDPGLGLRLIYFSYDVKMKEKGDIPEGYSVSREKKERFSLILESASTNQTSMYLCASSLRQGSYEQYFGPGTRLTVT.

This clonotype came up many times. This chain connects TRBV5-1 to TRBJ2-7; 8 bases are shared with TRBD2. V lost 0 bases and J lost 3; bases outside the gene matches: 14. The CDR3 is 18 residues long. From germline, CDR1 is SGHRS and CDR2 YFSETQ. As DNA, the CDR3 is TGCGCCAGCAGCTTGGTTCCCCCTGCGGGGGGAACTCTCTACGAGCAGTACTTC. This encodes CASSLVPPAGGTLYEQYF.

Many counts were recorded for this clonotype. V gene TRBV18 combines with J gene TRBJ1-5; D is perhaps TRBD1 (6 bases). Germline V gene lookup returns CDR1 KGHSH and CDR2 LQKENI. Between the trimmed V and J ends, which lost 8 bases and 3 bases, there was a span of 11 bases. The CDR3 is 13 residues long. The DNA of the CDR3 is TGTGCCAGCCAGGACAGTCTCAATCAGCCCCAGCATTTT. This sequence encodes CASQDSLNQPQHF.

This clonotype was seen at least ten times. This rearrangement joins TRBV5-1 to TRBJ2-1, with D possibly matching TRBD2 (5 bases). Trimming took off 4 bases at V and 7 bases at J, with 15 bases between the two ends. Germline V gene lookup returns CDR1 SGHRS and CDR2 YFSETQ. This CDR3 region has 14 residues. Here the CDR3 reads CASSPEATRNEQFF. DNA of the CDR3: TGCGCCAGCAGCCCGGAGGCTACTAGAAATGAGCAGTTCTTC.